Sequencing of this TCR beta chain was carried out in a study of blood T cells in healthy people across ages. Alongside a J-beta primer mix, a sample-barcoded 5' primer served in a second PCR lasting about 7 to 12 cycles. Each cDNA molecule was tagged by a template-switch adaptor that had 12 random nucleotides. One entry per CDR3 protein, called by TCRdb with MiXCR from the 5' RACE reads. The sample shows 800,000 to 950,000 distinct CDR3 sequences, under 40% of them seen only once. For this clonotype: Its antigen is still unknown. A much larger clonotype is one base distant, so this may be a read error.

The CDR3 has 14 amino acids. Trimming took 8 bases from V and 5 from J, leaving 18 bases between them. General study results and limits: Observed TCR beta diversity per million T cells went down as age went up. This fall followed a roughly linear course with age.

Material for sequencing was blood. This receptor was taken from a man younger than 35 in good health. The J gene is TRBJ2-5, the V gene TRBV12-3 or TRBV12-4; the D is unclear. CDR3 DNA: TGTGCCAGCTGCCCCATGAGTACGGGCGAGACCCAGTACTTC. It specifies CASCPMSTGETQYF.